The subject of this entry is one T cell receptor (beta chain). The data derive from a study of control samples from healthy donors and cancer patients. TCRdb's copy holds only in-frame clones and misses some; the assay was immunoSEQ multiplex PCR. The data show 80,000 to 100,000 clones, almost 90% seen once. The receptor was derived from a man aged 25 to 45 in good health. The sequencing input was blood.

CDR3 protein: CASSVGRVGQPQHF. CDR3 sequence (DNA): TGTGCCAGCAGCGTAGGCAGGGTTGGTCAGCCCCAGCATTTT. The J gene is TRBJ1-5, the V gene TRBV9, with D possibly matching TRBD1 (5 bases). Trimming took 0 bases from V and 6 from J, leaving 10 bases between them. This CDR3 contains 14 residues. CDR1 and CDR2 from the germline V gene are SGDLS and YYNGEE. The full variable domain, in which reference TRBV9 and TRBJ1-5 provide the parts outside the CDR3, is DSGVTQTPKHLITATGQRVTLRCSPRSGDLSVYWYQQSLDQGLQFLIQYYNGEERAKGNILERFSAQQFPDLHSELNLSSLELGDSALYFCASSVGRVGQPQHFGDGTRLSIL.